This is a list of T cell receptor beta chains from one sample in a study of blood T cell repertoires in COVID-19. TCRdb's table, derived via immunoSEQ multiplex PCR, lists solely in-frame clones and lacks some. The sample lists around 500,000 clones, approximately 83% occurring once. Specimen: peripheral blood. These receptor sequences come from a human donor in a cohort sampled during active COVID-19. Both conserved end residues are trimmed from each CDR3. Fields, in order: clone size, CDR3 length, V gene, CDR3 protein. Clone size is stated in some rows and not others, as once, few, many or a class when expanded.

>-|13|TRBV27
ASSLSWQGHQPQH
>-|14|TRBV28
ASSPPGEAAKNIQY
>-|14|TRBV12-5
ASGLVFPGGSHIQY
>-|10|TRBV29-1
SVGQANYGYT
>-|11|TRBV10-1
ASSRGSVDTQY
>-|13|TRBV14
ASSQQGTRVTEAF
>-|13|TRBV2
ASSATGYRPSPLH
>-|11|TRBV19
ASSMGQVYEQY
>-|13|TRBV11-3
ASSFLAGGPGELF
>-|11|TRBV19
ASSITVNTEAF
>-|10|TRBV7-2
ASSFFGQPQH
>-|15|TRBV5-1
ASSRGTSGPRYNEQF
>-|12|TRBV5-6
ASSLVQVNTEAF
>-|12|TRBV14
ASSQLAGQETQY
>-|13|TRBV7-2
ASSLERTADREQY
>-|14|TRBV2
ASSEWRTGPDTEAF
>-|13|TRBV5-1
ASSLSGDIYYEQY
>-|13|TRBV3-1/TRBV3-2
ASTRGGSSTDTQY
>-|12|TRBV18
ASSLGGRLYEQY
>-|14|TRBV10-3
AISESYRDPNEKLF
>-|13|TRBV18
ASSRSAGLGEKLF
>-|15|TRBV11-2
ASSLAGTSGRTDTQY
>-|11|TRBV12-3/TRBV12-4
ASRRSPRNTIY
>-|14|TRBV12-5
ASGAGLAGGGETQY
>-|13|TRBV4-1
ASSQGYPSNSPLH
>-|15|TRBV28
ASSLFPGLAGGETQY
>-|14|TRBV3-1/TRBV3-2
ASSQDAAGDGDTQY
>-|13|TRBV6-6
ASSPPGSGNYEQY
>-|12|TRBV7-3
ASSLTGALETQY
>-|15|TRBV9
ASSPRLAGGLTDTQY
>once|10|TRBV10-3
AISEGDQPQH
>-|13|TRBV19
ASIQMGTENTEAF
>-|15|TRBV25-1
ASARGTGGSLGSPLH
>-|12|TRBV7-9
ASSPDAGNAPLH
>-|17|TRBV3-1/TRBV3-2
ASSKSPGQGMAGNQPQH
>-|10|TRBV3-1/TRBV3-2
ASSLINNEQF
>-|12|TRBV6-5
ASVRQGGYTEAF